The 17 T cell receptor beta chains below all came from one sample that was sequenced in a study of a mutant IDH1 vaccine in newly diagnosed glioma. These receptors' antigens are unknown. Stated time point: week 47, end of study. Doses comprised 300 ug of mutant IDH1 20-mer peptide each, plus topical imiquimod. Data came from immunoSEQ multiplex PCR; TCRdb stores just in-frame clones and leaves some out. The sample has about 56,000 clones; around 86% are singletons. Sequenced here: PBMCs, sampled from a glioma patient whose treatment included an IDH1 peptide vaccine. The receptors originated from a woman between 50 and 59 years old with glioma.

The V gene is TRBV4-3, the J gene TRBJ1-2; 11 bases fit TRBD1. J lost 0 bases, V lost 4 bases, and 13 bases had no gene match. The CDR3 runs to 19 residues. Germline V gene data show CDR1 as LGHNA and CDR2 as YSLEER. CDR3 in amino acids: CASSPNPTGQGVPNYGYTF. DNA of the CDR3: TGCGCCAGCAGCCCTAACCCCACGGGACAGGGGGTGCCTAACTATGGCTACACCTTC.

This chain uses TRBV5-1 with TRBJ2-5; 9 nucleotides match TRBD2. Germline CDR1 and CDR2: SGHRS and YFSETQ. Trimming removed 4 bases from V and 5 bases from J; junction bases left unmatched: 12. The CDR3 runs 16 residues. The CDR3 spells CASSPWRAGGPETQYF. The CDR3 DNA is TGCGCCAGCAGCCCCTGGAGGGCGGGGGGGCCCGAGACCCAGTACTTC.

The CDR3 DNA is TGCGCCAGCAGCTTGGACTTTGCGGGGACCGGGGAGCTGTTTTTT. Translated: CASSLDFAGTGELFF. This chain links TRBV5-1 with TRBJ2-2; D may be TRBD2 (6 bases). V shed 0 bases and J shed 5 bases, with 11 bases lying between them. The CDR3 has 15 residues. In germline, CDR1 is SGHRS, CDR2 YFSETQ. The full variable domain, rest sourced from reference TRBV5-1 and TRBJ2-2, is KAGVTQTPRYLIKTRGQQVTLSCSPISGHRSVSWYQQTPGQGLQFLFEYFSETQRNKGNFPGRFSGRQFSNSRSEMNVSTLELGDSALYLCASSLDFAGTGELFFGEGSRLTVL.

The rearrangement joins TRBV5-6 to TRBJ2-5, with TRBD1 matching over 10 bases. Near its end, the DNA agrees better with TRBJ2-7, so the J call may be wrong. The germline CDR1 and CDR2 sequences are SGHDT and YYEEEE. This CDR3 is 17 amino acids long. The CDR3 spells CASSSGLRTGGSYEQYF. The CDR3 nucleotides are TGTGCCAGCAGCTCGGGTCTTAGGACAGGGGGCTCCTACGAGCAGTACTTC.

The V and J genes are TRBV6-6 and TRBJ1-2; D remains unclear. V gave up 6 bases and J gave up 4 bases, with 18 bases separating them. The CDR3 totals 15 residues. Germline-derived CDR1 and CDR2 are MNHNY and SVGAGI (reference sequence). CDR3 sequence reads: CASSSDQDGFYGYTF. CDR3 bases: TGTGCCAGCAGCTCCGATCAGGACGGATTCTATGGCTACACCTTC.

This sequence joins TRBV10-3 and TRBJ1-6; 8 nucleotides line up with TRBD1. There are 14 residues in the CDR3. Per germline, CDR1 ENHRY and CDR2 SYGVKD. The junction had 12 bases not matched to a gene; V was cut back by 8 bases and J by 12 bases. In nucleotides, the CDR3 is TGTGCCATCTTCGCCGGGACAGGACTTGGACCCCTCCACTTT. The encoded protein is CAIFAGTGLGPLHF.

The chain uses TRBV28 and TRBJ1-3; D is possibly TRBD1 (5 bases). The V gene's germline CDR1 is MDHEN and CDR2 SYDVKM. The ends were cut back, 8 bases at V and 4 bases at J, with 15 bases in the middle. CDR3 length: 14 amino acids. The CDR3 sequence is CASWGPEEGNTIYF. CDR3 nucleotide sequence: TGTGCCAGCTGGGGCCCTGAGGAGGGAAACACCATATATTTT.

V usage is TRBV29-1 and J usage is TRBJ2-3; 9 nucleotides align to TRBD2. This CDR3 has 15 amino acids. V gave up 4 bases and J gave up 6 bases; unmatched junction bases: 11. Germline V lookup: CDR1 SQVTM, CDR2 ANQGSEA. The DNA of the CDR3 is TGCAGCGTTGTGGACGAGCGGGGGGCCAAGGATACGCAGTATTTT. Protein sequence: CSVVDERGAKDTQYF.

The chain links TRBV15 to TRBJ1-6; no firm D call. Trimming cost V 3 bases and J 9 bases, with 9 bases left between them. The CDR3 has 13 amino acids. Germline CDR1 and CDR2: LNHNV and YYDKDF (reference sequence). This CDR3 is CATSREGISPLHF. The DNA for the CDR3 is TGTGCCACCAGCAGGGAGGGTATTTCACCCCTCCACTTT.

The rearrangement links TRBV6-6 to TRBJ2-7, with 9 bases identical to TRBD2. The CDR3 is made up of 13 amino acids. Germline V gene data show CDR1 as MNHNY and CDR2 as SVGAGI (reference sequence). The V segment lost 4 bases and the J segment 6 bases; nucleotides outside the gene matches: 4. The CDR3 loop reads CASSSTSGSEQYF. As DNA, the CDR3 is TGTGCCAGCAGTTCGACTAGCGGCTCCGAGCAGTACTTC.

The rearrangement links TRBV19 to TRBJ1-6; unclear D gene. The CDR3 extends over 13 amino acids. Trimming took 3 bases from V and 9 from J, leaving 9 bases between them. Germline CDR1 reads LNHDA; CDR2 reads SQIVND (reference sequence). The CDR3 sequence: CASSIDVGSPLHF. Here the CDR3 DNA reads TGTGCCAGTAGTATCGACGTAGGTTCACCCCTCCACTTT.

The V call is TRBV7-2, the J call TRBJ1-1; D is uncertain. This CDR3 spans 13 amino acids. Trimming shortened V by 5 bases and J by 1 base, and 8 bases separated the two germline ends. Germline V gives CDR1 SGHTA, CDR2 FQGNSA. CDR3 amino acids: CASSQSGNTEAFF. CDR3 nucleotides: TGTGCCAGCAGCCAATCAGGGAACACTGAAGCTTTCTTT.

This chain uses TRBV4-3 with TRBJ1-2; TRBD1 aligns across 9 bases. V lost 4 bases and J lost 8; bases outside the gene matches: 2. The germline V gene encodes CDR1 LGHNA and CDR2 YSLEER. The length of the CDR3 is 12 residues. The CDR3: CASSLGQGGYTF. CDR3 bases: TGCGCCAGCAGCCTTGGACAGGGGGGCTACACCTTC.

This sequence joins TRBV6-5 and TRBJ1-1; TRBD1 aligns across 8 bases. J lost 4 bases, V lost 6 bases, and 4 bases had no gene match. The CDR3 contains 13 residues. Germline V gene data show CDR1 as MNHEY and CDR2 as SVGAGI. The CDR3 loop is CASRQQGGTEAFF. Here the CDR3 DNA reads TGTGCCAGCAGACAACAGGGGGGCACTGAAGCTTTCTTT.

The chain uses TRBV19 and TRBJ1-2, with 9 bases matching TRBD1. CDR1 LNHDA and CDR2 SQIVND come from the germline V gene (reference sequence). The CDR3 is made up of 14 amino acids. Trimming took 5 bases from V and 7 from J; bases not matched to a gene: 8. The chain's CDR3 is CASSQTGGRGGYTF. CDR3 nucleotide sequence: TGTGCCAGTAGTCAAACAGGGGGCAGAGGTGGCTACACCTTC.

The V call is TRBV5-1, the J call TRBJ1-2; D remains unclear. CDR1 SGHRS and CDR2 YFSETQ come from the germline V gene. CDR3 length: 14 residues. Trimming shortened V by 0 bases and J by 4 bases, and 10 bases separated the two germline ends. The CDR3 DNA sequence: TGCGCCAGCAGCTTGGACTACGGAAGCTATGGCTACACCTTC. Translating it yields CASSLDYGSYGYTF.

This clone was observed a handful of times. The genes are TRBV19 and TRBJ1-5; D unresolved. From germline, CDR1 is LNHDA and CDR2 SQIVND (reference sequence). V shed 3 bases and J shed 4 bases, with 7 bases lying between them. This CDR3 is built from 13 residues. This chain's CDR3 is CASSMVGNQPQHF. CDR3 coding DNA: TGTGCCAGTAGTATGGTTGGGAATCAGCCCCAGCATTTT.